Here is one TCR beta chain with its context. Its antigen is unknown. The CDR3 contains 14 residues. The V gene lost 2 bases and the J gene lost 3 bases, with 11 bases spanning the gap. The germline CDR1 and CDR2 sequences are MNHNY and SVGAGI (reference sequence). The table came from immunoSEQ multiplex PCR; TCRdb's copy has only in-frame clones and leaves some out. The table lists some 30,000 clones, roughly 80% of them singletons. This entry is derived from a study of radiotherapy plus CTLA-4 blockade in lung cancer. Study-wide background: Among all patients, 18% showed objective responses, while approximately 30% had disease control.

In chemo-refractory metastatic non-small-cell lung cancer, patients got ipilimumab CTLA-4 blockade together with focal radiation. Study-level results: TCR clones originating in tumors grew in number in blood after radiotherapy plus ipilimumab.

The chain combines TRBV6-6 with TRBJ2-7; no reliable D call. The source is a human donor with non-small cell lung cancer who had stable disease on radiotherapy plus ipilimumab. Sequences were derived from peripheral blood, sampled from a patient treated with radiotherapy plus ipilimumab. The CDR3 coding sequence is TGTGCCAGCAGTTACGGCGCAGGTTACTACGAGCAGTACGTC. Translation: CASSYGAGYYEQYV.